This TCR beta chain was recovered during a study of healthy donors' naive CD4 and CD8 T cells. Each TCR library used around 500 ng of total RNA and a linear amplification protocol. TCRdb itself ran the reads through MiXCR, one entry per CDR3 protein. The data show 200,000 or so distinct CDR3 sequences, over 60% seen once. Per the germline V gene, CDR1 is SGHKS and CDR2 is YYEKEE (reference sequence). V lost 0 bases and J 4 bases, leaving 9 bases between the germline ends. The CDR3 consists of 14 residues. Naive CD4+ cells were sorted as CD4+CD8-CD45RO-CD45RA+; naive CD8+ as CD8+CD4-CD45RA+CD27bright. The sequence was collected from a pool of human donors in good health; the sample pools cells from several healthy donors. Sequencing was done on a sample of naive CD4+ and CD8+ T cells sorted from blood, pooled from several donors. The V and J genes are TRBV5-5 and TRBJ2-3, with D possibly TRBD1 on 5 matching bases. Written as DNA, the CDR3 is TGTGCCAGCAGCTTGGAGGGGAACGCAGATACGCAGTATTTT. Its translation: CASSLEGNADTQYF.